The next 21 T cell receptor beta chains were all read from a single sample in a study of long-term antiretroviral therapy in people with HIV. Run at survey level, the immunoSEQ assay was version v3.0. Only in-frame clones appear in the TCRdb table, and some are missing; sequencing was by immunoSEQ multiplex PCR. Altogether about 18,000 clones are present, 91% being singletons, with the ten largest covering 9.5% to 10%. The sample was unsorted PBMCs, taken 3 years after starting antiretroviral therapy. These receptors all come from a man aged 45-65 years with HIV.

The count of this clone is one. V gene TRBV6-1 combines with J gene TRBJ1-2, with D tentatively TRBD1 (5 bases). From germline, CDR1 is MNHNS and CDR2 SASEGT. The germline V and J ends were trimmed by 7 bases and 3 bases, with 12 bases remaining between them. The CDR3 consists of 13 residues. CDR3 nucleotide sequence: TGTGCCAGCATGGTAGAACAGGACTATGGCTACACCTTC. Amino acids: CASMVEQDYGYTF.

This chain joins TRBV19 and TRBJ2-7; 10 bases map to TRBD1. The length of the CDR3 is 14 residues. Germline V gives CDR1 LNHDA, CDR2 SQIVND (reference sequence). The trim removed 7 bases at V and 3 bases at J, leaving 6 bases unmatched. CDR3 loop: CASKTGTGDYEQYF. In DNA, the CDR3 is TGTGCCAGTAAGACCGGGACAGGGGACTACGAGCAGTACTTC.

The genes are TRBV6-1 and TRBJ2-2, with TRBD1 matching 11 bases. The CDR3 is made up of 16 amino acids. Germline trimming cut 5 bases from V and 4 bases from J; bases unmatched to any gene: 6. The V gene's germline CDR1 is MNHNS and CDR2 SASEGT. This chain's CDR3 is CASSKGDRGFTGELFF. CDR3 coding DNA: TGTGCCAGCAGTAAAGGGGACAGGGGGTTCACCGGGGAGCTGTTTTTT.

The chain couples TRBV28 to TRBJ2-1; 8 bases match TRBD1. Germline values: CDR1 MDHEN, CDR2 SYDVKM. The J segment lost 0 bases and the V segment lost 2 bases, leaving 9 bases of the junction unmatched. This CDR3 has 18 residues. The CDR3 loop is CASSLAAGGDISYNEQFF. As DNA, the CDR3 is TGTGCCAGCAGTTTAGCCGCAGGGGGCGATATCTCCTACAATGAGCAGTTCTTC.

The chain employs TRBV30 and TRBJ1-6; D remains ambiguous. The germline V gene has CDR1 GTSNPN and CDR2 SVGIG (reference sequence). Trimming removed 2 bases from V and 0 bases from J, with 8 bases in between. The CDR3 sequence is 15 residues long. CDR3 sequence (DNA): TGTGCCTGGAGTCCCCTAACCTCCTATAATTCACCCCTCCACTTT. It specifies CAWSPLTSYNSPLHF.

The chain has TRBV5-4 and TRBJ2-7, with 15 bases aligning to TRBD2. V gave up 4 bases and J gave up 6 bases; unmatched junction bases: 14. The CDR3 is made up of 18 amino acids. Per the germline V gene, CDR1 is SGHNT and CDR2 is YYREEE (reference sequence). The CDR3 is CASSQIGTSGGSLAEQYF. CDR3 sequence (DNA): TGTGCCAGCAGCCAGATCGGGACTAGCGGGGGGAGCCTCGCCGAGCAGTACTTC. The variable domain in full, with the rest retrieved from reference TRBV5-4 and TRBJ2-7, is ETGVTQSPTHLIKTRGQQVTLRCSSQSGHNTVSWYQQALGQGPQFIFQYYREEENGRGNFPPRFSGLQFPNYSSELNVNALELDDSALYLCASSQIGTSGGSLAEQYFGPGTRLTVT.

This chain's CDR3 is CASSLSALPYEQYF. As DNA, the CDR3 is TGTGCCAGCAGTTTATCGGCCCTCCCCTACGAGCAGTACTTC. The chain has TRBV27 and TRBJ2-7, with unresolved D. There are 14 residues in the CDR3. CDR1 is MNHEY, CDR2 SMNVEV, per germline (reference sequence). Trimming pared 0 bases from V and 2 bases from J, leaving 8 bases between.

By frequency in the sample, this clone is medium-sized. This rearrangement joins TRBV7-9 to TRBJ2-7; 10 bases fit TRBD1. Trimming cost V 5 bases and J 6 bases; bases outside gene matches: 7. There are 14 residues in the CDR3. Germline lookup yields CDR1 SEHNR and CDR2 FQNEAQ (reference sequence). The CDR3 here is CASSTGTGVGEQYF. The CDR3 nucleotides read TGTGCCAGCAGCACCGGGACAGGGGTGGGCGAGCAGTACTTC.

Only a few counts were recorded for this clone. For the CDR3, the DNA is TGTGCCAGCAGCTTAGCTCCCCTAGGCTATGGCTACACCTTC. Protein product: CASSLAPLGYGYTF. The chain is built from TRBV7-9 and TRBJ1-2; no definite D call. Trimming shortened V by 0 bases and J by 4 bases, and 9 bases separated the two germline ends. The CDR3 spans 14 residues. CDR1 is SEHNR and CDR2 is FQNEAQ in the germline V gene (reference sequence).

This sequence joins TRBV30 and TRBJ2-2; no definite D call. CDR1 and CDR2 from the germline V gene are GTSNPN and SVGIG (reference sequence). With 0 bases removed from V and 1 base from J, the gap between germline ends came to 3 bases. The CDR3 has 13 residues. The CDR3 DNA sequence: TGTGCCTGGAGTGTACAGAACACCGGGGAGCTGTTTTTT. This translates into CAWSVQNTGELFF.

The chain employs TRBV5-4 and TRBJ1-1, with a tentative D call TRBD1 (6 bases). CDR3 length: 15 amino acids. Between the trimmed V and J ends, which lost 4 bases and 0 bases, there was a span of 13 bases. Germline CDR1 reads SGHNT; CDR2 reads YYREEE (reference sequence). The CDR3 protein is CASSPRGGLNTEAFF. DNA of the CDR3: TGTGCCAGCAGCCCCAGGGGAGGCCTGAACACTGAAGCTTTCTTT.

The sample holds one count of this clone. The V gene is TRBV18, the J gene TRBJ1-4, with 9 bases identical to TRBD1. This CDR3 comprises 14 residues. In germline, CDR1 is KGHSH, CDR2 LQKENI. The J segment lost 10 bases and the V segment lost 3 bases, leaving 6 bases of the junction unmatched. The CDR3 here is CASSPTGGVGKLFF. DNA for the CDR3: TGTGCCAGCTCACCCACAGGGGGCGTCGGAAAACTGTTTTTT.

This clone was counted a single time. The rearrangement links TRBV19 to TRBJ1-5, with D perhaps TRBD1 (6 bases). V was shortened by 5 bases and J by 3 bases, with 17 bases between the two germline ends. Germline V gives CDR1 LNHDA, CDR2 SQIVND (reference sequence). This CDR3 comprises 16 residues. CDR3 protein: CASSLRTGLVNQPQHF. As DNA, the CDR3 is TGTGCCAGTAGTCTCCGTACAGGGTTGGTCAATCAGCCCCAGCATTTT.

The genes are TRBV5-6 and TRBJ1-5, with a tentative D call TRBD1 (5 bases). Trimming took off 1 base at V and 0 bases at J, with 14 bases between the two ends. Per germline, CDR1 SGHDT and CDR2 YYEEEE. The CDR3 spans 17 residues. In DNA form, the CDR3 reads TGTGCCAGCAGCTTGATGTCTAACCAGGGTAGCAATCAGCCCCAGCATTTT. This encodes CASSLMSNQGSNQPQHF.

The DNA of the CDR3 is TGTGCCAGCAGCCGACAGGGTTGGAACACCGGGGAGCTGTTTTTT. Translation: CASSRQGWNTGELFF. The V call is TRBV6-5, the J call TRBJ2-2; 7 bases agree with TRBD1. With V trimmed by 6 bases and J by 1 base, 5 bases remained unmatched. The CDR3 consists of 15 residues. Germline loops: CDR1 MNHEY, CDR2 SVGAGI.

This chain joins TRBV4-1 and TRBJ1-2; D unresolved. Germline loops: CDR1 MGHRA, CDR2 YSYEKL. The CDR3 totals 13 residues. V dropped 0 bases and J dropped 2 bases, with 4 bases sitting between them. The CDR3 region is CASSQDGNYGYTF. CDR3 sequence (DNA): TGCGCCAGCAGCCAAGACGGAAACTATGGCTACACCTTC.

The chain joins TRBV5-5 to TRBJ1-6; 8 nucleotides match TRBD1. The CDR3 sequence is 15 residues long. Unmatched junction bases numbered 7, after V lost 4 bases and J lost 7 bases. Germline V lookup: CDR1 SGHKS, CDR2 YYEKEE (reference sequence). The CDR3 loop reads CASSGTGLYNSPLHF. The CDR3, as DNA: TGTGCCAGCAGCGGGACAGGTTTATACAATTCACCCCTCCACTTT.

The V and J genes are TRBV7-9 and TRBJ1-2; D is perhaps TRBD1 (5 bases). This CDR3 region has 16 residues. Germline assignment: CDR1 SEHNR and CDR2 FQNEAQ (reference sequence). Trimming cost V 0 bases and J 6 bases, with 17 bases left between them. The CDR3 region is CASSLAMGQGGDGYTF. CDR3 DNA sequence: TGTGCCAGCAGCTTAGCGATGGGCCAGGGAGGCGATGGCTACACCTTC.

This chain uses TRBV9 with TRBJ1-1, with TRBD1 as a possible D gene (5 bases). CDR3 length: 15 residues. Germline CDR1 is SGDLS and CDR2 is YYNGEE. V dropped 4 bases and J dropped 1 base, with 14 bases sitting between them. The CDR3 DNA sequence: TGTGCCAGCAGCATCATGGGACGGGCGAACACTGAAGCTTTCTTT. This sequence encodes CASSIMGRANTEAFF.

The chain recombines TRBV6-5 with TRBJ2-7; D might be TRBD2 (6 bases). The CDR3 loop spans 14 amino acids. Germline lookup yields CDR1 MNHEY and CDR2 SVGAGI. V shed 6 bases and J shed 3 bases, with 15 bases lying between them. The CDR3 DNA reads TGTGCCAGCAGAACCGGGACTGAACTCTACGAGCAGTACTTC. Translating gives CASRTGTELYEQYF.

The chain is built from TRBV7-2 and TRBJ2-7, with D possibly matching TRBD2 (5 bases). The CDR3 spans 15 residues. V lost 1 base and J 2 bases, leaving 12 bases between the germline ends. Germline CDR1 SGHTA, CDR2 FQGNSA. The CDR3 here is CASSLVSSGTYEQYF. As DNA, the CDR3 is TGTGCCAGCAGCTTAGTTTCCAGCGGTACCTACGAGCAGTACTTC.